The clone carrying this T cell receptor beta chain was found many times. The antigen remains unidentified. TCRdb fed the reads into MiXCR, producing one record per CDR3 protein. The data show around 900,000 distinct CDR3 sequences, less than 35% seen once. Trimming left V 7 bases short and J 6 bases short, with 12 bases between. The CDR3 totals 13 residues. This sample was included in a study of T cell repertoires in cytomegalovirus infection. Study-level information: CMV epitopes used comprised recently identified HLA-C-restricted ones and well-studied HLA-B-restricted ones. CMV infection plus the matching HLA type was flagged by public TCR beta signatures.

General study findings and limits: CMV-specific TCR beta clonotypes restricted by HLA-C were the ones dominating the ex vivo response.

This specimen consisted of cultured CD8+ T cells from PBMCs, obtained from culture after CMV antigen stimulation. The TCR comes from a human donor in good health (CMV status not recorded). Some clones in this sample may be carry-over from other donors' samples. The chain links TRBV12-3 or TRBV12-4 to TRBJ2-2; D uncertain. CDR3 sequence: CASKWTRAGELFF. DNA of the CDR3: TGTGCCAGCAAATGGACCCGTGCCGGGGAGCTGTTTTTT.